Below are 10 T cell receptor beta chains sequenced from a single sample in a study of Graves' ophthalmopathy and Graves' hyperthyroidism. The TCR beta CDR3 regions underwent amplification from RNA transcripts. The first-round RT-PCR employed HTBI primers together with the Qiagen OneStep RT-PCR kit. A multiplex PCR was then performed as the second round. MiXCR, run by TCRdb on the multiplex PCR reads, gives a single entry per CDR3 protein. The data show approximately 210,000 distinct CDR3 sequences, just under 30% seen once. Sequencing used peripheral blood. These TCRs come from a man between 50 and 59 years old with Graves' ophthalmopathy.

This clonotype was recorded at least ten times. The chain recombines TRBV28 with TRBJ2-2; no definite D call. Germline lookup yields CDR1 MDHEN and CDR2 SYDVKM. CDR3 length: 11 residues. With 6 bases removed from V and 8 bases from J, the gap between germline ends came to 7 bases. The CDR3 region is CASSVPGELFF. CDR3 bases: TGTGCCAGCAGCGTTCCAGGGGAGCTGTTTTTT.

The chain uses TRBV11-2 and TRBJ2-7; the D is unclear. Germline V gene data show CDR1 as SGHAT and CDR2 as FQNNGV. V lost 1 base and J lost 6, with 10 bases in between. This CDR3 has 13 residues. The CDR3 sequence is CASSLGHPGEQYF. CDR3 in DNA: TGTGCCAGCAGCTTAGGACATCCAGGCGAGCAGTACTTC.

Ten or more counts support this clonotype. The genes are TRBV6-7 and TRBJ2-7, with TRBD2 matching over 9 bases. TRBV6-7 falls under the ORF class, with uncertain function. V lost 2 bases to trimming and J lost 1 base; unmatched junction nucleotides: 21. The CDR3 contains 21 residues. The CDR3 sequence: CASSYAFRTSERRGASYEQYF. The CDR3 DNA reads as TGTGCCAGCAGTTACGCCTTTAGGACTAGCGAACGGAGGGGAGCTTCCTACGAGCAGTACTTC.

In its sample, this clonotype was seen many times. The chain carries TRBV6-4 and TRBJ2-7; the D is unclear. Deletions cut 6 bases from V and 0 bases from J, with 9 bases between. The CDR3 covers 13 residues. CDR1 is MRHNA and CDR2 is SNTAGT in the germline V gene. CDR3 bases: TGTGCCAGCAGCCACCGCGGCTCCTACGAGCAGTACTTC. Its protein is CASSHRGSYEQYF.

This clonotype came up many times. The rearrangement links TRBV6-5 to TRBJ2-7, with 9 nucleotides matching TRBD2. The V segment lost 0 bases and the J segment 2 bases; nucleotides outside the gene matches: 2. Germline V gene lookup returns CDR1 MNHEY and CDR2 SVGAGI. CDR3 length equals 15 residues. The CDR3 loop reads CASSYSGGRAYEQYF. As DNA, the CDR3 is TGTGCCAGCAGTTACTCGGGCGGGAGGGCCTACGAGCAGTACTTC.

This clonotype was detected ten times or more. V gene TRBV7-8 combines with J gene TRBJ2-5; a weak D match, TRBD2 (5 bases). Germline CDR1 is SGHVS and CDR2 is FQNEAQ. Trimming shortened V by 1 base and J by 3 bases, and 9 bases separated the two germline ends. The CDR3 runs 14 residues. CDR3 DNA: TGTGCCAGCAGCTTAGAACCGGGAAAAGAGACCCAGTACTTC. It codes for CASSLEPGKETQYF.

There are many counts of this clonotype. The rearrangement uses TRBV12-3 or TRBV12-4 and TRBJ2-7; the D gene is possibly TRBD2 (6 bases). The germline V and J ends were trimmed by 6 bases and 7 bases, with 16 bases remaining between them. The CDR3 has 13 amino acids. CDR3 DNA: TGTGCCAGCAGCCCTCCGGCTAGCGAAGAGCAGTACTTC. Its translation is CASSPPASEEQYF.

This clonotype was picked up many times. This chain joins TRBV24-1 and TRBJ2-2, with TRBD1 identical over 7 bases. CDR1 KGHDR and CDR2 SFDVKD come from the germline V gene. The V and J ends lost 1 base and 1 base, in that order; junction bases with no gene match: 8. The length of the CDR3 is 18 residues. As DNA, the CDR3 is TGTGCCACCAGTGATTTCGATCCTGGGACAGTGAACACCGGGGAGCTGTTTTTT. Its protein product is CATSDFDPGTVNTGELFF.

The table lists this clonotype with a few counts. The gene calls are TRBV6-2 or TRBV6-3 and TRBJ2-7, with TRBD2 identical over 14 bases. In germline, CDR1 is MNHEY, CDR2 SVGEGT. CDR3 size: 17 residues. With 5 bases clipped from V and 1 base from J, the junction kept 7 bases outside the gene matches. This CDR3 is CASSQIGTSGRSYEQYF. The CDR3 nucleotides read TGTGCCAGCAGTCAAATCGGGACTAGCGGGAGATCCTACGAGCAGTACTTC.

In its sample, this clonotype was seen many times. This chain joins TRBV6-2 or TRBV6-3 and TRBJ2-2; TRBD2 aligns across 11 bases. Germline V lookup: CDR1 MNHEY, CDR2 SVGEGT. CDR3 length equals 16 residues. The trim removed 4 bases at V and 5 bases at J, leaving 6 bases unmatched. DNA of the CDR3: TGTGCCAGCAGTTCCGGGACTAGCGGTACTACCGGGGAGCTGTTTTTT. Its protein is CASSSGTSGTTGELFF.